The present TCR beta chain was sequenced within a study of T-cell reconstitution after alpha-beta-depleted transplantation in children. Study observations and caveats: Recipient T cells and thymic progenitors that survived were the source of the high TCRbeta diversity seen at day 60 in some patients. At one year after transplant, newly produced T cells mostly accounted for T-cell counts and diversity. Several hundred expanded graft clones reportedly supplied alpha-beta T cells about two months after transplant.

Unique molecular identifiers were built into the TCRbeta library. From the PCR reads, TCRdb called clonotypes with MiXCR, one entry per CDR3 protein. The sample has under 20,000 distinct CDR3 sequences; around 12% are singletons. Concerning this clonotype itself: Its antigen is unidentified.

In germline, CDR1 is MNHEY, CDR2 SVGEGT. The CDR3 is 14 amino acids. V was pared by 6 bases and J by 2 bases, with 13 bases between. The starting material was PBMCs, mostly from graft donor cells, obtained 180 days after TCRalphabeta/CD19-depleted stem cell transplant. The V call is TRBV6-2 or TRBV6-3, the J call TRBJ2-5; no firm D call. This clonotype was sampled from a boy less than two years old who had a stem cell transplant for Wiskott-Aldrich syndrome, so the T cells may come from the graft donor. This CDR3 reads CASSPVTLQETQYF. CDR3 nucleotides: TGTGCCAGCAGCCCGGTGACCCTTCAAGAGACCCAGTACTTC.